Following are 20 T cell receptor beta chains from one sample sequenced in a study of cytomegalovirus exposure and HLA in healthy donors (dated 2017 in TCRdb). Library creation used the immunoSEQ multiplex PCR assay. The multiplex PCR relied on a mix of 60 forward primers for TCR Vbeta segments and 13 reverse primers for TCR Jbeta segments. The table was pulled from immuneACCESS by TCRdb, which kept in-frame rearrangements only. Such tables lose some clones; where checked, under half of the loss comes from unresolved V genes, and the rest has no known cause. This sample is represented by fewer than 300,000 clones; 80% of them were singletons. About 0.3% of the sample is in the top ten clones. Sequenced: PBMCs. The receptors shown here come from a girl aged 2-10 years in good health and CMV-seronegative.

This chain joins TRBV7-2 and TRBJ2-7; 10 nucleotides line up with TRBD2. The CDR3 is 15 residues long. V lost 5 bases and J lost 5; bases outside the gene matches: 9. Looked up from germline, CDR1 is SGHTA and CDR2 is FQGNSA. Here the CDR3 reads CASSTPSGSPHEQYF. In DNA, the CDR3 is TGTGCCAGCAGCACTCCTAGCGGGAGCCCCCACGAGCAGTACTTC.

This clone was seen only once. This chain links TRBV5-4 with TRBJ2-3; D is perhaps TRBD1 (7 bases). The V gene's germline CDR1 is SGHNT and CDR2 YYREEE (reference sequence). This CDR3 is built from 15 residues. The V end was cut by 0 bases, the J end by 6 bases, with 14 bases between. In DNA form, the CDR3 reads TGTGCCAGCAGCTTGGGGGGTGGAGGGGGCGATACGCAGTATTTT. This encodes CASSLGGGGGDTQYF.

The chain employs TRBV27 and TRBJ2-5; 8 bases are a match to TRBD2. The CDR3 totals 15 residues. The germline V gene has CDR1 MNHEY and CDR2 SMNVEV (reference sequence). After removal of 6 bases from V and 1 base from J, the junction contained 7 bases not matched to a gene. CDR3 sequence (DNA): TGTGCCAGCAGAACATTTCGGGGGGGCCAAGAGACCCAGTACTTC. Amino acids: CASRTFRGGQETQYF.

The chain recombines TRBV28 with TRBJ2-2; 7 bases align to TRBD2. The germline gives CDR1 MDHEN, CDR2 SYDVKM. The V and J ends lost 6 bases and 7 bases, in that order; junction bases with no gene match: 5. This CDR3 is built from 13 residues. The CDR3 DNA reads TGTGCCAGCAGGGGGGGGATTGGCGGGGAGCTGTTTTTT. It is translated as CASRGGIGGELFF.

This CDR3 is CASRLKAVSYNEQFF. In DNA form, the CDR3 reads TGTGCCAGCCGCCTTAAGGCGGTCTCCTACAATGAGCAGTTCTTC. This sequence joins TRBV27 and TRBJ2-1; D gene unclear. The V and J ends lost 8 bases and 0 bases respectively, with 14 bases between them. CDR3 length: 15 amino acids. The V gene's germline CDR1 is MNHEY and CDR2 SMNVEV (reference sequence).

The chain couples TRBV9 to TRBJ2-7, with D perhaps TRBD1 (6 bases). The CDR3 has 12 amino acids. Between the trimmed V and J ends, which lost 0 bases and 6 bases, there was a span of 7 bases. Looked up from germline, CDR1 is SGDLS and CDR2 is YYNGEE. DNA of the CDR3: TGTGCCAGCAGCGTAGTAGGGGGCGAGCAGTACTTC. Protein product: CASSVVGGEQYF.

The CDR3 protein is CASRGTENSPLHF. The CDR3 DNA follows: TGTGCCAGTAGGGGGACAGAGAATTCACCCCTCCACTTT. The chain joins TRBV19 to TRBJ1-6; 7 bases agree with TRBD1. Germline loops: CDR1 LNHDA, CDR2 SQIVND (reference sequence). Losses at the gene ends were 6 bases for V and 7 bases for J; bases not matched to a gene: 3. The CDR3 sequence is 13 residues long. Variable domain in full (rest from reference TRBV19 and TRBJ1-6): DGGITQSPKYLFRKEGQNVTLSCEQNLNHDAMYWYRQDPGQGLRLIYYSQIVNDFQKGDIAEGYSVSREKKESFPLTVTSAQKNPTAFYLCASRGTENSPLHFGNGTRLTVT.

This clone has more than one count but fewer than ten. This chain joins TRBV6-5 and TRBJ2-3; D ambiguous. Germline-derived CDR1 and CDR2 are MNHEY and SVGAGI. The V gene lost 0 bases and the J gene lost 3 bases, with 10 bases spanning the gap. This CDR3 contains 15 residues. CDR3 DNA sequence: TGTGCCAGCAGTTACTCGGTGGAGCCTACAGATACGCAGTATTTT. This gives the protein CASSYSVEPTDTQYF.

This chain uses TRBV27 with TRBJ2-5, with D tentatively TRBD1 (5 bases). The CDR3 extends over 15 amino acids. CDR1 is MNHEY and CDR2 is SMNVEV in the germline V gene (reference sequence). Trimming removed 5 bases at V and 5 bases at J, with 18 bases between. CDR3 sequence (DNA): TGTGCCAGCAGTCCCCGCGGCAGGGCTGCGGAGACCCAGTACTTC. It codes for CASSPRGRAAETQYF.

The chain uses TRBV7-9 and TRBJ1-5; no definite D call. Trimming shortened V by 1 base and J by 4 bases, and 11 bases separated the two germline ends. Germline V lookup: CDR1 SEHNR, CDR2 FQNEAQ (reference sequence). The CDR3 is 15 residues long. CDR3 nucleotide sequence: TGTGCCAGCAGCTTAGGAGGGTTCCCAAATCAGCCCCAGCATTTT. Its translation is CASSLGGFPNQPQHF. The full variable domain, in which reference TRBV7-9 and TRBJ1-5 provide the parts outside the CDR3, is DTGVSQNPRHKITKRGQNVTFRCDPISEHNRLYWYRQTLGQGPEFLTYFQNEAQLEKSRLLSDRFSAERPKGSFSTLEIQRTEQGDSAMYLCASSLGGFPNQPQHFGDGTRLSIL.

V is TRBV6-6 and J is TRBJ1-1, with 7 bases that match TRBD1. V trimming: 0 bases; J trimming: 1 base; junction bases outside the gene matches: 2. Germline values: CDR1 MNHNY, CDR2 SVGAGI (reference sequence). The CDR3 has 15 amino acids. The CDR3 loop reads CASSYSGTENTEAFF. Here the CDR3 DNA reads TGTGCCAGCAGTTACTCCGGGACAGAGAACACTGAAGCTTTCTTT.

This clone appeared a single time. The genes are TRBV27 and TRBJ2-5, with TRBD2 identical over 14 bases. The CDR3 is made up of 16 amino acids. V gave up 5 bases and J gave up 5 bases; unmatched junction bases: 7. Germline assignment: CDR1 MNHEY and CDR2 SMNVEV (reference sequence). The chain's CDR3 is CASSISGTSGSETQYF. CDR3 coding DNA: TGTGCCAGCAGTATCTCCGGGACTAGCGGGAGTGAGACCCAGTACTTC.

The V call is TRBV13, the J call TRBJ2-7, with 7 bases that match TRBD2. Germline V gene lookup returns CDR1 PRHDT and CDR2 FYEKMQ (reference sequence). The CDR3 consists of 15 residues. V shed 5 bases, J shed 0 bases, and the junction held 7 bases outside the gene matches. As DNA, the CDR3 is TGTGCCAGCAGCCATGAGGGCGGGAGCTCCTACGAGCAGTACTTC. Amino acids: CASSHEGGSSYEQYF. Filled out from reference TRBV13 and TRBJ2-7, the complete variable domain reads AAGVIQSPRHLIKEKRETATLKCYPIPRHDTVYWYQQGPGQDPQFLISFYEKMQSDKGSIPDRFSAQQFSDYHSELNMSSLELGDSALYFCASSHEGGSSYEQYFGPGTRLTVT.

The chain is built from TRBV7-3 and TRBJ2-1, with 10 positions matching TRBD2. Unmatched junction bases numbered 6, after V lost 1 base and J lost 3 bases. Germline assignment: CDR1 SGHTA and CDR2 FQGTGA. The CDR3 runs 17 residues. In DNA form, the CDR3 reads TGTGCCAGCAGCTTAATCCCTAGCGGGGGACACTACAATGAGCAGTTCTTC. It is translated as CASSLIPSGGHYNEQFF.

The chain has TRBV11-2 and TRBJ2-5; 7 bases agree with TRBD1. This CDR3 has 15 amino acids. The germline V gene has CDR1 SGHAT and CDR2 FQNNGV. The V and J ends lost 4 bases and 0 bases, in that order; junction bases with no gene match: 5. The CDR3 is CASSSTGNHQETQYF. CDR3 bases: TGTGCCAGCAGCTCGACAGGGAATCACCAAGAGACCCAGTACTTC.

CDR3 residues: CASSLQGLLGSNQPQHF. The DNA of the CDR3 is TGTGCCAGCAGTTTACAGGGGTTATTGGGGAGCAATCAGCCCCAGCATTTT. The J gene is TRBJ1-5, the V gene TRBV27; possible D gene TRBD1, 6 bases. Germline-derived CDR1 and CDR2 are MNHEY and SMNVEV (reference sequence). This CDR3 spans 17 amino acids. Trimming removed 2 bases at V and 1 base at J, with 15 bases between.

This clone occurred once. CDR3 loop: CASSKRAFF. The CDR3 DNA is TGTGCCAGCAGTAAACGGGCTTTCTTT. The V and J genes are TRBV2 and TRBJ1-1; D gene unclear. V was clipped by 5 bases and J by 11 bases, with 6 bases between them. The CDR3 sequence is 9 residues long. The germline CDR1 and CDR2 sequences are SNHLY and FYNNEI. The variable domain in full, completed from reference TRBV2 and TRBJ1-1, reads EPEVTQTPSHQVTQMGQEVILRCVPISNHLYFYWYRQILGQKVEFLVSFYNNEISEKSEIFDDQFSVERPDGSNFTLKIRSTKLEDSAMYFCASSKRAFFGQGTRLTVV.

The chain couples TRBV5-5 to TRBJ1-2, with a weak D call TRBD1 (6 bases). The V gene lost 1 base and the J gene lost 1 base, with 11 bases spanning the gap. CDR1 is SGHKS and CDR2 is YYEKEE in the germline V gene (reference sequence). The CDR3 is made up of 15 amino acids. DNA for the CDR3: TGTGCCAGCAGCTTGACCAGGGGCGATAACTATGGCTACACCTTC. Amino acid sequence: CASSLTRGDNYGYTF.

The chain has TRBV7-8 and TRBJ1-1; a weak D match, TRBD1 (6 bases). The CDR3 runs to 16 residues. Germline V gives CDR1 SGHVS, CDR2 FQNEAQ. Between the trimmed V and J ends, which lost 0 bases and 4 bases, there was a span of 15 bases. The CDR3 region has the DNA TGTGCCAGCAGCTTAGCCTCGGGGGGGCAGGGCACTGAAGCTTTCTTT. This gives the protein CASSLASGGQGTEAFF.

In the case of this clone: This CDR3 is also generated by other DNA sequences in the sample. V is TRBV28 and J is TRBJ1-2; TRBD1 agrees at 7 bases. The CDR3 has 13 residues. The junction had 3 bases not matched to a gene; V was cut back by 5 bases and J by 3 bases. Germline V gives CDR1 MDHEN, CDR2 SYDVKM. CDR3 loop: CASSPTGDYGYTF. The CDR3 region has the DNA TGTGCCAGCAGTCCCACAGGGGACTATGGCTACACCTTC.